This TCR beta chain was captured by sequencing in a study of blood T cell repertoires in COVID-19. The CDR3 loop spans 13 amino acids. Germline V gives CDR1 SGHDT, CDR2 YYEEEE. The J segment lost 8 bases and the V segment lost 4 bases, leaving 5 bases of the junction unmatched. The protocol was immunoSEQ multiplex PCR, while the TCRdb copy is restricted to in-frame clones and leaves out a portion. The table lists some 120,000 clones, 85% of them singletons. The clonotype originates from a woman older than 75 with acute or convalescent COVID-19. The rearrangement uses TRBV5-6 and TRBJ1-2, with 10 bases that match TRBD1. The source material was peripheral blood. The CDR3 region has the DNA TGTGCCAGCAGCCAAGACAGGGGGCGAGGCTACACCTTC. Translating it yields CASSQDRGRGYTF.